A single sample gave rise to the 5 T cell receptor beta chains below, sequenced in a study of cytomegalovirus exposure and HLA in healthy donors. PCR involved 60 Vbeta and 13 Jbeta primers. Produced via immunoSEQ multiplex PCR; TCRdb's table is partial and in-frame only. This table has some 160,000 clones, more than 65% appearing once. Sequencing input: PBMCs. All receptors derive from a woman aged 25 to 39 in good health and CMV-seronegative.

The CDR3 sequence is CASIEAQGSNQPQHF. The CDR3 DNA sequence: TGTGCCAGCATCGAGGCCCAGGGCTCTAATCAGCCCCAGCATTTT. V usage is TRBV6-5 and J usage is TRBJ1-5, with D possibly matching TRBD1 (5 bases). This CDR3 region has 15 residues. Trimming cost V 7 bases and J 4 bases, with 17 bases left between them. Germline CDR1 is MNHEY and CDR2 is SVGAGI.

The chain is built from TRBV2 and TRBJ1-1; D is unresolved. The CDR3 has 13 residues. Trimming removed 8 bases at V and 6 bases at J, with 16 bases between. CDR1 SNHLY and CDR2 FYNNEI come from the germline V gene. The CDR3 nucleotides are TGTGCCAGCTCAGTGGGCCCCGGGGCTGAAGCTTTCTTT. This translates into CASSVGPGAEAFF.

The chain joins TRBV19 to TRBJ2-1, with 9 nucleotides matching TRBD2. CDR1 and CDR2 from the germline V gene are LNHDA and SQIVND (reference sequence). After removal of 8 bases from V and 3 bases from J, the junction contained 5 bases not matched to a gene. CDR3 length: 14 amino acids. The CDR3 region is CASGWTSVYNEQFF. CDR3 DNA sequence: TGTGCCAGTGGATGGACTAGCGTCTACAATGAGCAGTTCTTC. The full variable domain, completed using reference TRBV19 and TRBJ2-1, is DGGITQSPKYLFRKEGQNVTLSCEQNLNHDAMYWYRQDPGQGLRLIYYSQIVNDFQKGDIAEGYSVSREKKESFPLTVTSAQKNPTAFYLCASGWTSVYNEQFFGPGTRLTVL.

This rearrangement joins TRBV5-4 to TRBJ2-1, with D unclear. Germline CDR1 is SGHNT and CDR2 is YYREEE (reference sequence). The CDR3 is 14 amino acids. V was pared by 4 bases and J by 0 bases, with 8 bases between. CDR3 nucleotide sequence: TGTGCCAGCAGCGCGGTAAGCTCCTACAATGAGCAGTTCTTC. It is translated as CASSAVSSYNEQFF.

The chain couples TRBV6-1 to TRBJ2-7; D gene uncertain. Per the germline V gene, CDR1 is MNHNS and CDR2 is SASEGT. The V end lost 1 base, the J end lost 4 bases, and 5 bases lay between the germline ends. The length of the CDR3 is 12 residues. The CDR3 coding sequence is TGTGCCAGCAGTGAAGGGCGGTACGAGCAGTACTTC. The encoded protein is CASSEGRYEQYF.